A single sample gave rise to the 14 T cell receptor beta chains below, sequenced in a study of read filtering for tumor transcriptome and immune sequencing. Molecular barcoded adaptors covering alpha/delta and beta/gamma chains were used on approximately 440 ng RNA. TCRdb fed the reads into MiXCR, producing one record per CDR3 protein. This table holds over 55,000 distinct CDR3 sequences, over 11% found once. The sequenced sample consisted of a population of CD138-negative cells sorted from bone marrow. Receptor source: a donor aged 40 or over with multiple myeloma.

This clonotype was found many times. This chain links TRBV20-1 with TRBJ1-1; perhaps TRBD1 as D (6 bases). V lost 5 bases and J lost 3, with 13 bases in between. The CDR3 runs to 13 residues. The germline CDR1 and CDR2 sequences are DFQATT and SNEGSKA (reference sequence). CDR3 loop: CSAPGEIYTEAFF. The CDR3 DNA follows: TGCAGTGCTCCAGGGGAAATATACACTGAAGCTTTCTTT.

The chain carries TRBV25-1 and TRBJ2-1; 7 positions match TRBD1. CDR1 and CDR2 from the germline V gene are MGHDK and SYGVNS. Germline trimming cut 10 bases from V and 9 bases from J; bases unmatched to any gene: 15. The CDR3 runs 14 residues. The DNA for the CDR3 is TGTGCCATCGAGGGACAGACCTCCCGAGGTGAGCAGTTCTTC. Amino acids: CAIEGQTSRGEQFF.

This clonotype was observed many times. This chain uses TRBV7-8 with TRBJ2-5; TRBD2 agrees at 13 bases. The germline V gene encodes CDR1 SGHVS and CDR2 FQNEAQ. V lost 5 bases and J lost 5; bases outside the gene matches: 11. The CDR3 covers 17 residues. The CDR3 DNA reads TGTGCCAGCAGCCTCAGGACTAGCGGGAGTGGTCAGGAGACCCAGTACTTC. This translates into CASSLRTSGSGQETQYF. Complete variable domain (other parts from reference TRBV7-8 and TRBJ2-5): GAGVSQSPRYKVAKRGQDVALRCDPISGHVSLFWYQQALGQGPEFLTYFQNEAQLDKSGLPSDRFFAERPEGSVSTLKIQRTQQEDSAVYLCASSLRTSGSGQETQYFGPGTRLLVL.

The rearrangement joins TRBV5-4 to TRBJ1-1, with 9 bases lining up with TRBD1. The V segment lost 0 bases and the J segment 5 bases; nucleotides outside the gene matches: 2. This CDR3 is built from 14 residues. The V gene's germline CDR1 is SGHNT and CDR2 YYREEE (reference sequence). The CDR3 coding sequence is TGTGCCAGCAGCTTGGGACAGGGGGTTACTGAAGCTTTCTTT. Translation gives CASSLGQGVTEAFF.

The sample holds many counts of this clonotype. The chain couples TRBV6-2 or TRBV6-3 to TRBJ1-5; maybe TRBD1 (6 bases). This CDR3 has 18 residues. The V gene lost 9 bases and the J gene lost 4 bases, with 28 bases spanning the gap. CDR1 is MNHEY and CDR2 is SVGEGT in the germline V gene. The CDR3 loop is CARSQKDRPFTRNQPQHF. The CDR3 DNA follows: TGTGCCAGGAGTCAAAAGGACAGACCCTTTACTAGAAATCAGCCCCAGCATTTT.

This clonotype has a handful of counts. The junction does not match germline at one end; this may be a read error. The gene calls are TRBV7-2 and TRBJ1-5; TRBD1 matches 8 bases. This CDR3 comprises 14 residues. CDR1 SGHTA and CDR2 FQGNSA come from the germline V gene. CDR3 DNA: TGTGCCAGCACCCGGGACAGGCAGATTCAGCACCAGCATTTT. Its protein is CASTRDRQIQHQHF. Filled out from reference TRBV7-2 and TRBJ1-5, the complete variable domain reads GAGVSQSPSNKVTEKGKDVELRCDPISGHTALYWYRQSLGQGLEFLIYFQGNSAPDKSGLPSDRFSAERTGGSVSTLTIQRTQQEDSAVYLCASTRDRQIQHQHFGDGTRLSIL.

This sequence joins TRBV5-1 and TRBJ2-1; 9 nucleotides align to TRBD2. Germline V CDR1 and CDR2: SGHRS, YFSETQ. The CDR3 sequence is 17 residues long. V lost 0 bases and J lost 7; bases outside the gene matches: 11. The CDR3 DNA reads as TGCGCCAGCAGCTTGGCCCCCGGGACTAGCAGGAGTAATGAGCAGTTCTTC. The encoded protein is CASSLAPGTSRSNEQFF.

As concerns this clonotype: One end of the junction is discordant with germline, which a read error may explain. The V call is TRBV7-8, the J call TRBJ2-1; 11 bases map to TRBD2. From germline, CDR1 is SGHVS and CDR2 FQNEAQ. This CDR3 has 18 residues. CDR3 coding DNA: TGTGCCAGCAGTCTAATGGTAGGGACTAGCGGAAGAGGGAATGGGCAGTTCTTC. Residues: CASSLMVGTSGRGNGQFF.

The table lists this clonotype with many counts. The chain has TRBV29-1 and TRBJ2-1, with D perhaps TRBD2 (5 bases). V lost 3 bases and J 1 base, leaving 13 bases between the germline ends. This CDR3 comprises 15 residues. Germline V gene data show CDR1 as SQVTM and CDR2 as ANQGSEA. The CDR3, as DNA: TGCAGCGTTGATCACCCAAGCGGATCCTACAATGAGCAGTTCTTC. This gives the protein CSVDHPSGSYNEQFF.

The sample holds many counts of this clonotype. The chain is built from TRBV4-1 and TRBJ2-1, with D hard to call. CDR3 length equals 14 residues. Germline-derived CDR1 and CDR2 are MGHRA and YSYEKL. V lost 3 bases to trimming and J lost 6 bases, with 12 bases between them. This CDR3 reads CASSHSDGFNEQFF. The CDR3, as DNA: TGCGCCAGCAGCCATTCGGACGGTTTCAATGAGCAGTTCTTC.

There are a few counts of this clonotype. The J gene is TRBJ2-5, the V gene TRBV6-5; tentative D call: TRBD1 (7 bases). This CDR3 is built from 14 residues. Trimming took off 2 bases at V and 5 bases at J, with 12 bases between the two ends. The germline gives CDR1 MNHEY, CDR2 SVGAGI. The DNA for the CDR3 is TGTGCCAGCAGTTACAATTCAGGGGGGGAGACCCAGTACTTC. This translates into CASSYNSGGETQYF.

This clonotype was recorded at least ten times. The V and J genes are TRBV5-1 and TRBJ2-2; D tentatively fits TRBD1 or TRBD2 (5 bases each). This CDR3 spans 14 amino acids. Trimming stripped 4 bases from V and 6 bases from J, with 13 bases between. Germline V gives CDR1 SGHRS, CDR2 YFSETQ. The CDR3 spells CASSPGPRAGELFF. The CDR3 DNA reads as TGCGCCAGCAGCCCGGGACCTCGCGCCGGGGAGCTGTTTTTT.

Many counts were recorded for this clonotype. The chain is built from TRBV9 and TRBJ2-3; TRBD1 agrees at 9 bases. Germline CDR1 reads SGDLS; CDR2 reads YYNGEE. Trimming at V came to 0 bases and at J to 6 bases, leaving 14 bases not matched to a gene. The CDR3 totals 18 residues. CDR3 in amino acids: CASSVVPEGQGTLDTQYF. The CDR3 DNA sequence: TGTGCCAGCAGCGTAGTCCCAGAGGGACAGGGAACTTTGGATACGCAGTATTTT.

J is TRBJ2-1 and V is TRBV12-3 or TRBV12-4; the D is unclear. The V end lost 2 bases, the J end lost 10 bases, and 12 bases lay between the germline ends. This CDR3 region has 13 residues. CDR3 in amino acids: CASSLPPGFEQFF. The CDR3 nucleotides are TGTGCCAGCAGTTTACCCCCAGGCTTCGAGCAGTTCTTC.